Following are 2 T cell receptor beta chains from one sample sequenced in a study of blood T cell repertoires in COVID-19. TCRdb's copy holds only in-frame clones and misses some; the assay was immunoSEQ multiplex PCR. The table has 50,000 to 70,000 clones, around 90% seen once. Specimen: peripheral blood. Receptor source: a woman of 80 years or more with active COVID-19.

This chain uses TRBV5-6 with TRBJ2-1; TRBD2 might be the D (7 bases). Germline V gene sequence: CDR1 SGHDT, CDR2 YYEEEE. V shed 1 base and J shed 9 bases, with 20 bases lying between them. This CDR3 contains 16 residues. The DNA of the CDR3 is TGTGCCAGCAGCTTGTCTACGGGGGGCCTTTACGGTGAGCAGTTCTTC. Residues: CASSLSTGGLYGEQFF.

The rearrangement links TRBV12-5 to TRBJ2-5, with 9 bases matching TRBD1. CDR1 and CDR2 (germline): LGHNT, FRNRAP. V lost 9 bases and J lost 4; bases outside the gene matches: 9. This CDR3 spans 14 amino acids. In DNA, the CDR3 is TGTGCTAGCATCGGACAGGGGTCCCCAGAGACCCAGTACTTC. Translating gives CASIGQGSPETQYF.